This T cell receptor (beta chain) derives from a study of shared clonotypes between healthy human individuals. There are 14 residues in the CDR3. Looked up from germline, CDR1 is MNHEY and CDR2 is SVGAGI. Deletions cut 0 bases from V and 6 bases from J, with 11 bases between. The assay ran at deep level. Assay used: immunoSEQ multiplex PCR; TCRdb lists only in-frame clones, some missing. Counted here are about 1 million clones, around 78% occurring once; the ten biggest clones make up 0.52%. Donors, healthy HIV-negative adults, lacked recent acute infections or vaccinations. Sequenced input: memory CD4+ T cells from PBMCs. Subset reported: CD45RA-negative fraction. This chain joins TRBV6-5 and TRBJ1-2; D unresolved. This TCR came from a man aged 18-30 years in good health. Some clones in this sample may be carry-over from other donors' samples. In nucleotides, the CDR3 is TGTGCCAGCAGTTACTCGGGCAGCGCGGATGGCTACACCTTC. Its protein product is CASSYSGSADGYTF.